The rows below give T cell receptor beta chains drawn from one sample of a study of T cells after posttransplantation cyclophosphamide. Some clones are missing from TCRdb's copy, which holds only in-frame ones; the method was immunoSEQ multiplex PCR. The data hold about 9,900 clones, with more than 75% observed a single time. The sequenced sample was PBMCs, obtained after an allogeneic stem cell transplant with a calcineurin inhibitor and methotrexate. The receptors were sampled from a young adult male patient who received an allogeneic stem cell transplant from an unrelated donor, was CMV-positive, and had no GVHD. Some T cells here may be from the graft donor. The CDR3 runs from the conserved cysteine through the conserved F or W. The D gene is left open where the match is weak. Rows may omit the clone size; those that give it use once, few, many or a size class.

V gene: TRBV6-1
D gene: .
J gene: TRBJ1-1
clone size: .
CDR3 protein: CASSEGFSTEAFF
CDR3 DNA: TGTGCCAGCAGTGAAGGCTTCAGCACTGAAGCTTTCTTT

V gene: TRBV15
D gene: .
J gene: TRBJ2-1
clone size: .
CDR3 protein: CATSRVSVTSSYNEQFF
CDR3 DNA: TGTGCCACCAGCAGAGTTAGCGTAACAAGCTCCTACAATGAGCAGTTCTTC

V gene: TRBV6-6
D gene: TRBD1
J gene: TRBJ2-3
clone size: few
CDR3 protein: CASSYGTGDSDTQYF
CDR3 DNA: TGTGCCAGCAGTTACGGGACAGGGGACTCAGATACGCAGTATTTT

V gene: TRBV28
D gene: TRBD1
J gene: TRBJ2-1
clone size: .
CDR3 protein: CASSSSGGPYNEQFF
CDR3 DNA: TGTGCCAGCAGTTCATCAGGGGGCCCTTACAATGAGCAGTTCTTC

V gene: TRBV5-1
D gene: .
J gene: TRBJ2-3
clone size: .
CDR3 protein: CASSLGDFPNGDTQYF
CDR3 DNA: TGCGCCAGCAGCTTGGGGGACTTCCCCAATGGGGATACGCAGTATTTT

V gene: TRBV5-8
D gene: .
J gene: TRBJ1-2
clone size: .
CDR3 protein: CASSLPEGAEGYTF
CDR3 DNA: TGTGCCAGCAGCTTGCCTGAGGGAGCGGAGGGCTACACCTTC

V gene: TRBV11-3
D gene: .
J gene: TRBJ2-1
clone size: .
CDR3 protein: CASSLTRTRNNEQFF
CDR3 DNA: TGTGCCAGCAGCTTGACACGTACCCGAAACAATGAGCAGTTCTTC

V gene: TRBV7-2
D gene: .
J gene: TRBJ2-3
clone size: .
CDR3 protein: CASSLSGSADTQYF
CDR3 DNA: TGTGCCAGCAGCTTAAGTGGTTCGGCAGATACGCAGTATTTT

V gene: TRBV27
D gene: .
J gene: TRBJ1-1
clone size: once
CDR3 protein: CASQPLENTEAFF
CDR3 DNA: TGTGCCAGCCAACCCCTAGAGAACACTGAAGCTTTCTTT

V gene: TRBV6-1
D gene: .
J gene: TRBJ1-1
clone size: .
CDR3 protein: CASKESGIGEAFF
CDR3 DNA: TGTGCCAGCAAGGAATCGGGTATCGGTGAAGCTTTCTTT

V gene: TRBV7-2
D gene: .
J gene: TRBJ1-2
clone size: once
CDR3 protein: CASSFPGLNYGYTF
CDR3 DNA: TGTGCCAGCAGCTTCCCAGGGCTCAACTATGGCTACACCTTC

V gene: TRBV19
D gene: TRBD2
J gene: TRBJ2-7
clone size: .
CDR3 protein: CASSPGGSGVPFEQYF
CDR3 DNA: TGTGCCAGTAGCCCCGGGGGTAGCGGGGTTCCATTCGAGCAGTACTTC